Reported below is one T cell receptor (beta chain). Its specificity is not known. The data stem from a study of cytotoxic CD8 clonotypes in ibrutinib-treated CLL. At the level of the study: Patients attained about 25 partial and 2 complete responses; at median approximately 68 months, approximately 15 remained remitted while about twelve progressed. Samples showed on average around 240,000 productive templates and around 94,000 productive rearrangements. General observations from the study: Circulating CD8+ T-cell counts were tracked by baseline clonality, which exceeded that of age-matched healthy donors.

Target depth was 1 in 200,000 to 1 in 1 million T cells, about 10x per clonotype. Produced via immunoSEQ multiplex PCR; TCRdb's table is partial and in-frame only. The data show more than 12,000 clones, approximately 52% seen once. Germline V gene sequence: CDR1 WSHSY, CDR2 SAAADI. V was pared by 7 bases and J by 7 bases, with 10 bases of the junction left unmatched. This CDR3 has 14 amino acids. This chain joins TRBV10-2 and TRBJ2-1; 7 nucleotides match TRBD1. Sample: PBMCs, taken at a roughly 24-month disease-progression time point, from a patient treated with ibrutinib. This TCR came from a human donor with chronic lymphocytic leukemia. CDR3: CASMRQGTANEQFF. The CDR3 region has the DNA TGCGCCAGCATGCGACAGGGTACGGCGAATGAGCAGTTCTTC.